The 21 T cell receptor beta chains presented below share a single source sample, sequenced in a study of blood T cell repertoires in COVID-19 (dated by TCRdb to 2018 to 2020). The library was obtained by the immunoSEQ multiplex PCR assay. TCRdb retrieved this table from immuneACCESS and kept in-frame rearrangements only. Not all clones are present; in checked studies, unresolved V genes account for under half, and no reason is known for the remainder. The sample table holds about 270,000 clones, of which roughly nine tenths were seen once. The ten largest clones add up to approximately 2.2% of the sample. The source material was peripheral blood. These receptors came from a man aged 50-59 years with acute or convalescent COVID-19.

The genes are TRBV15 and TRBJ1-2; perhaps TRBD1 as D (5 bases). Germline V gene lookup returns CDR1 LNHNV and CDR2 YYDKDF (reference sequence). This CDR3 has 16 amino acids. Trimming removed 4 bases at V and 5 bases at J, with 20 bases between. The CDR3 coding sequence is TGTGCCACCAGCAAAGGACGTGTGACAGATCTTTATGGCTACACCTTC. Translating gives CATSKGRVTDLYGYTF.

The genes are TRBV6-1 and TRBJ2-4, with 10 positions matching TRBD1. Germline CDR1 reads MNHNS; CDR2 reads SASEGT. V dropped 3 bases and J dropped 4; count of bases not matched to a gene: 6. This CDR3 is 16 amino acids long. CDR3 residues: CASSDPTGGQKNIQYF. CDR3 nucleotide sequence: TGTGCCAGCAGTGATCCGACAGGGGGCCAGAAAAACATTCAGTACTTC.

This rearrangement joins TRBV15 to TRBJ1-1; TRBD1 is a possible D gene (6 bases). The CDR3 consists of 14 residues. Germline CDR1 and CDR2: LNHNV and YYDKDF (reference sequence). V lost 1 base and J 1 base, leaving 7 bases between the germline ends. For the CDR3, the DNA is TGTGCCACCAGCAGAGTACAGGGGAACACTGAAGCTTTCTTT. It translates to CATSRVQGNTEAFF.

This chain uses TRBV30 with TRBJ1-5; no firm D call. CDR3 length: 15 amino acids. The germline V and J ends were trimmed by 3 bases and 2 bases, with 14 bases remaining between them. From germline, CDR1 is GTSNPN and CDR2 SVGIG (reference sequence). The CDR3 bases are TGTGCCTGGAGCGGAGACTCGAAGGGCAATCAGCCCCAGCATTTT. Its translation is CAWSGDSKGNQPQHF.

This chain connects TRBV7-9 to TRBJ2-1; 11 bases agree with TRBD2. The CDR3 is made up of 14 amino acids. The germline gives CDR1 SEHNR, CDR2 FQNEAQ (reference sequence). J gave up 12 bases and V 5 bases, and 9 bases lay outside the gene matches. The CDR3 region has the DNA TGTGCCAGCAGCAGTAGCGGGGGGGCGTTCTGGCAGTTCTTC. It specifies CASSSSGGAFWQFF.

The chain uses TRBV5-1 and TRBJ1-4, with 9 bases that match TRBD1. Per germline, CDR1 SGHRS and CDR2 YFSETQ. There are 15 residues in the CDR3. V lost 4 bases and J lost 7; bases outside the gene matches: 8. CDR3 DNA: TGCGCCAGCAGCGCGGCCGGGACAGGGCTTGAAAAACTGTTTTTT. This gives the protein CASSAAGTGLEKLFF.

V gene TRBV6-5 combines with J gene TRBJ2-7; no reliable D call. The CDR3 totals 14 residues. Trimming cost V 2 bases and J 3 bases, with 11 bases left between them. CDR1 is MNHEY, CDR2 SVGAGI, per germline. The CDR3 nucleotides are TGTGCCAGCAGTTACAACAGAATTAGCTACGAGCAGTACTTC. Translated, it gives CASSYNRISYEQYF.

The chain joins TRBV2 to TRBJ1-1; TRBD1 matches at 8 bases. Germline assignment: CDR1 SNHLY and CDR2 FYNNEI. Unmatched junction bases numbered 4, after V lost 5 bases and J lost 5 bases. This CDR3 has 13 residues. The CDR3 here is CASSTGGWTEAFF. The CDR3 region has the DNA TGTGCCAGCAGTACAGGGGGTTGGACTGAAGCTTTCTTT.

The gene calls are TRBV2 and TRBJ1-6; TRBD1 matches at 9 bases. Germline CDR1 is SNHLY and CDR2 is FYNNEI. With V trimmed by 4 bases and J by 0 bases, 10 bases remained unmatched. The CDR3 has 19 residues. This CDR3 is CASSVPGQGTSSYNSPLHF. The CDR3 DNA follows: TGTGCCAGCAGTGTTCCGGGACAGGGTACGAGCTCCTATAATTCACCCCTCCACTTT.

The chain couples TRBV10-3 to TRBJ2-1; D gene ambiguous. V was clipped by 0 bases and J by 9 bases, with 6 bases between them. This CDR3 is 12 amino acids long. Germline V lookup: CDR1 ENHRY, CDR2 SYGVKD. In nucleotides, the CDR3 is TGTGCCATCAGTGAGTCGAGGAGTGAGCAGTTCTTC. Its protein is CAISESRSEQFF.

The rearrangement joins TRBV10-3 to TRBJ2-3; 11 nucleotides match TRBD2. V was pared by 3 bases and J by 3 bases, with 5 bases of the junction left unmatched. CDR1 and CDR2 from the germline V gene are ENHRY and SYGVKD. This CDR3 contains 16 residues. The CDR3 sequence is CAISEARLAGTDTQYF. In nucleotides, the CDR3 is TGTGCCATCAGTGAAGCGAGACTAGCGGGGACAGATACGCAGTATTTT.

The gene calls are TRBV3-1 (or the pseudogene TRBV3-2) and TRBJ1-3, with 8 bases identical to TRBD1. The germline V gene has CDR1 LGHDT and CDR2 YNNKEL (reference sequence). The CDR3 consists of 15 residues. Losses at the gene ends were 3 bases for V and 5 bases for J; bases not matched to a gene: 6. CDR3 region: CASSHGQGGRNTIYF. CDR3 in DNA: TGTGCCAGCAGCCATGGACAGGGCGGGAGAAACACCATATATTTT.

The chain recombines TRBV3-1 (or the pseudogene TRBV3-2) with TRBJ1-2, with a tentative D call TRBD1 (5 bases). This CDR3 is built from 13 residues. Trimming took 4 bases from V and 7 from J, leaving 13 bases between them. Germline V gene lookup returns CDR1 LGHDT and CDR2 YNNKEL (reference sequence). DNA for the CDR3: TGTGCCAGCAGCCTTAGGGGCGATCCTGGCTACACCTTC. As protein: CASSLRGDPGYTF.

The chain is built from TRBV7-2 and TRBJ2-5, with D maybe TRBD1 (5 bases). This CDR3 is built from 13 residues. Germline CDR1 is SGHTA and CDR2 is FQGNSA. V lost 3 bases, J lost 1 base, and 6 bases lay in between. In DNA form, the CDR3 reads TGTGCCAGCAGCTTTGACAGCCAAGAGACCCAGTACTTC. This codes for CASSFDSQETQYF.

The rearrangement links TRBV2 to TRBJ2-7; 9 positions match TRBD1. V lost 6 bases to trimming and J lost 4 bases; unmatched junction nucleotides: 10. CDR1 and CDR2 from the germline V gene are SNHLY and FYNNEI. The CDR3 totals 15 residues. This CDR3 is CASRGDRADNYEQYF. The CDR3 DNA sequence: TGTGCCAGCAGGGGGGACAGGGCAGATAATTACGAGCAGTACTTC.

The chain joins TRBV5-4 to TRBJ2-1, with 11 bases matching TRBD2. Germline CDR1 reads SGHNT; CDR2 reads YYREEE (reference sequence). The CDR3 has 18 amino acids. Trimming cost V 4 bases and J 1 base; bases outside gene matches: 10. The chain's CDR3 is CASSGNSGGARSYNEQFF. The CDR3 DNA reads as TGTGCCAGCAGCGGAAATAGCGGGGGGGCCCGGTCCTACAATGAGCAGTTCTTC.

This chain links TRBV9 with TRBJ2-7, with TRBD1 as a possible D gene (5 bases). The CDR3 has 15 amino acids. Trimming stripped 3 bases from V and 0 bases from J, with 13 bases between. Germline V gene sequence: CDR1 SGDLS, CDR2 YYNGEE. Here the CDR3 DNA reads TGTGCCAGCAGCGCCCAGGGCGCCAGCTCCTACGAGCAGTACTTC. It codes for CASSAQGASSYEQYF.

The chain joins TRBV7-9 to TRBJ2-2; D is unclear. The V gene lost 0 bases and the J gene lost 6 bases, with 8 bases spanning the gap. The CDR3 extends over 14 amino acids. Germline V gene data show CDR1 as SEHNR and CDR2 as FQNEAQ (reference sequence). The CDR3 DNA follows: TGTGCCAGCAGCTTAGCGGGCAGTTCCGGGGAGCTGTTTTTT. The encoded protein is CASSLAGSSGELFF.

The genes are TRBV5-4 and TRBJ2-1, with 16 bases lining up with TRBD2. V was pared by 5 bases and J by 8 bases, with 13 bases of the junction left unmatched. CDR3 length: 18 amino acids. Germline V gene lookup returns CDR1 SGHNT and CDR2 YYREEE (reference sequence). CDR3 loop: CASRPDPGLAGGPDEQFF. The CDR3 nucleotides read TGTGCCAGCAGGCCTGATCCGGGACTAGCGGGGGGGCCAGATGAGCAGTTCTTC.

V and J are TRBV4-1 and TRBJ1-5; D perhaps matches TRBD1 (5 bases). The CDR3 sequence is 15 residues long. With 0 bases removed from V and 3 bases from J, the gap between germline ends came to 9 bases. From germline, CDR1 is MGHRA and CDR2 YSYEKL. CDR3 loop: CASSQDGQFNQPQHF. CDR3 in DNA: TGCGCCAGCAGCCAAGACGGACAATTCAATCAGCCCCAGCATTTT.

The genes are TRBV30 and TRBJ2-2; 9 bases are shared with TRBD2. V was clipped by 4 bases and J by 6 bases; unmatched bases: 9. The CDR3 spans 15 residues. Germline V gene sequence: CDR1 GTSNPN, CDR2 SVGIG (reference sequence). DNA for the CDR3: TGTGCCTGGAAGGCGGGGGGGAACCATCCCGGGGAGCTGTTTTTT. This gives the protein CAWKAGGNHPGELFF.